The 19 T cell receptor beta chains below come from one sample, sequenced in a study of T cell responses to AZD1222 COVID-19 vaccine. Profiled with immunoSEQ multiplex PCR; TCRdb holds only in-frame clones, not every one. The sample includes fewer than 150,000 clones, 86% of them seen just once. The sample consisted of peripheral blood, taken on day 0 of AZD1222 vaccination. These receptors were obtained from an adult in good health.

The V and J genes are TRBV24-1 and TRBJ2-7; 9 bases map to TRBD1. Germline CDR1 reads KGHDR; CDR2 reads SFDVKD. V lost 4 bases, J lost 5 bases, and 8 bases stayed unmatched. The CDR3 is 15 residues long. The CDR3 protein is CATSEHGQGRHEQYF. The CDR3 DNA follows: TGTGCCACCAGTGAACATGGACAGGGGCGGCACGAGCAGTACTTC.

The rearrangement joins TRBV7-9 to TRBJ2-1; 12 bases are a match to TRBD2. The CDR3 sequence is 14 residues long. Losses at the gene ends were 5 bases for V and 10 bases for J; bases not matched to a gene: 6. Germline V gene sequence: CDR1 SEHNR, CDR2 FQNEAQ (reference sequence). CDR3 sequence reads: CASSQTSGRGEQFF. CDR3 DNA: TGTGCCAGCAGCCAGACTAGCGGGAGAGGGGAGCAGTTCTTC.

The chain carries TRBV28 and TRBJ2-5; TRBD1 agrees at 7 bases. This CDR3 region has 12 residues. CDR1 is MDHEN, CDR2 SYDVKM, per germline. V shed 7 bases and J 3 bases; nucleotides not matched to a gene: 2. The CDR3 sequence: CASKGTEETQYF. The CDR3 coding sequence is TGTGCCAGCAAAGGGACAGAAGAGACCCAGTACTTC. The complete variable domain, with remaining parts taken from reference TRBV28 and TRBJ2-5, reads DVKVTQSSRYLVKRTGEKVFLECVQDMDHENMFWYRQDPGLGLRLIYFSYDVKMKEKGDIPEGYSVSREKKERFSLILESASTNQTSMYLCASKGTEETQYFGPGTRLLVL.

This sequence joins TRBV2 and TRBJ2-1; D is possibly TRBD2 (5 bases). Germline loops: CDR1 SNHLY, CDR2 FYNNEI. Trimming removed 2 bases from V and 10 bases from J, with 15 bases in between. The CDR3 extends over 14 amino acids. The CDR3 reads CASSESGNTREQFF. Written as DNA, the CDR3 is TGTGCCAGCAGTGAAAGCGGAAACACGCGGGAGCAGTTCTTC. Full variable domain (missing parts from reference TRBV2 and TRBJ2-1): EPEVTQTPSHQVTQMGQEVILRCVPISNHLYFYWYRQILGQKVEFLVSFYNNEISEKSEIFDDQFSVERPDGSNFTLKIRSTKLEDSAMYFCASSESGNTREQFFGPGTRLTVL.

Only a few counts were recorded for this clone. This chain uses TRBV28 with TRBJ2-2; TRBD2 aligns across 9 bases. The CDR3 is 15 residues long. The germline CDR1 and CDR2 sequences are MDHEN and SYDVKM. Losses at the gene ends were 6 bases for V and 1 base for J; bases not matched to a gene: 3. In nucleotides, the CDR3 is TGTGCCAGCAGGAGTAGCGGGAGGAACACCGGGGAGCTGTTTTTT. It encodes CASRSSGRNTGELFF.

This chain connects TRBV11-1 to TRBJ1-1; the D gene is possibly TRBD1 (5 bases). Germline CDR1 is SGHAT and CDR2 is FQDESV (reference sequence). CDR3 length: 13 residues. V was trimmed by 5 bases and J by 4 bases, leaving 11 bases between them. The DNA for the CDR3 is TGTGCCAGCAGCCCCTGGGGGGGCACTGAAGCTTTCTTT. This encodes CASSPWGGTEAFF.

The genes are TRBV9 and TRBJ1-3; a possible D gene is TRBD1 (6 bases). Deletions cut 1 base from V and 0 bases from J, with 26 bases between. The CDR3 consists of 21 residues. The germline CDR1 and CDR2 sequences are SGDLS and YYNGEE. CDR3 nucleotide sequence: TGTGCCAGCAGCGTACTGAGACGGGACAAGTCCAGAACCTGCTCTGGAAACACCATATATTTT. Protein: CASSVLRRDKSRTCSGNTIYF.

V is TRBV5-4 and J is TRBJ1-2; D not certain. From germline, CDR1 is SGHNT and CDR2 YYREEE (reference sequence). V was clipped by 4 bases and J by 2 bases, with 15 bases between them. The CDR3 is 15 amino acids. CDR3: CASSPPAGLNYGYTF. The DNA of the CDR3 is TGTGCCAGCAGCCCACCGGCGGGCCTAAACTATGGCTACACCTTC.

The rearrangement links TRBV11-2 to TRBJ2-7; D unclear. From germline, CDR1 is SGHAT and CDR2 FQNNGV. CDR3 length: 13 amino acids. Trimming cost V 6 bases and J 2 bases, with 11 bases left between them. CDR3 residues: CASRVGDPYEQYF. As DNA, the CDR3 is TGTGCCAGCAGAGTAGGAGACCCCTACGAGCAGTACTTC.

The chain links TRBV7-9 to TRBJ2-5; TRBD1 matches 9 bases. Germline CDR1 is SEHNR and CDR2 is FQNEAQ (reference sequence). V trimming: 6 bases; J trimming: 5 bases; junction bases outside the gene matches: 13. This CDR3 has 16 residues. Written as DNA, the CDR3 is TGTGCCAGCAGTCCAATAGGGGACAGGGTGCGGGAGACCCAGTACTTC. This gives the protein CASSPIGDRVRETQYF. Supplemented by reference TRBV7-9 and TRBJ2-5, the full variable domain reads DTGVSQNPRHKITKRGQNVTFRCDPISEHNRLYWYRQTLGQGPEFLTYFQNEAQLEKSRLLSDRFSAERPKGSFSTLEIQRTEQGDSAMYLCASSPIGDRVRETQYFGPGTRLLVL.

The genes are TRBV7-2 and TRBJ1-5; TRBD1 matches 11 bases. There are 16 residues in the CDR3. The J segment lost 6 bases and the V segment lost 5 bases, leaving 9 bases of the junction unmatched. The V gene's germline CDR1 is SGHTA and CDR2 FQGNSA. Here the CDR3 reads CASSPRTGGSGQPQHF. CDR3 coding DNA: TGTGCCAGCAGCCCTAGGACAGGGGGCTCCGGTCAGCCCCAGCATTTT. Full variable domain (missing parts from reference TRBV7-2 and TRBJ1-5): GAGVSQSPSNKVTEKGKDVELRCDPISGHTALYWYRQSLGQGLEFLIYFQGNSAPDKSGLPSDRFSAERTGGSVSTLTIQRTQQEDSAVYLCASSPRTGGSGQPQHFGDGTRLSIL.

This clone was observed a few times. The chain joins TRBV3-1 (or the pseudogene TRBV3-2) to TRBJ1-4; possibly TRBD1 for D (5 bases). This CDR3 has 16 residues. From germline, CDR1 is LGHDT and CDR2 YNNKEL (reference sequence). With 5 bases removed from V and 0 bases from J, the gap between germline ends came to 13 bases. The chain's CDR3 is CASSNRQIPTNEKLFF. CDR3 coding DNA: TGTGCCAGCAGCAACCGACAGATCCCAACTAATGAAAAACTGTTTTTT.

V gene TRBV6-2 or TRBV6-3 combines with J gene TRBJ2-1; possible D gene TRBD1, 5 bases. The V end lost 7 bases, the J end lost 0 bases, and 13 bases lay between the germline ends. From germline, CDR1 is MNHEY and CDR2 SVGEGT. The CDR3 totals 15 residues. The CDR3 bases are TGTGCCAGCACCCCTGGACATAGCTCCTACAATGAGCAGTTCTTC. The encoded protein is CASTPGHSSYNEQFF.

The V gene is TRBV16, the J gene TRBJ2-7; 8 bases fit TRBD2. Germline CDR1 and CDR2: KGHSY and FQNENV. The CDR3 consists of 21 residues. V shed 2 bases, J shed 1 base, and the junction held 22 bases outside the gene matches. CDR3 nucleotide sequence: TGTGCCAGCAGCCAACACCTCTCCGGGGCGGGAGGAGTCTTGGGTTCCTACGAGCAGTACTTC. This codes for CASSQHLSGAGGVLGSYEQYF.

The CDR3 protein is CAWRGDLNTEAFF. The CDR3 DNA reads TGTGCCTGGAGGGGGGATTTGAACACTGAAGCTTTCTTT. The rearrangement joins TRBV30 to TRBJ1-1; D is perhaps TRBD1 (5 bases). Germline lookup yields CDR1 GTSNPN and CDR2 SVGIG (reference sequence). The V end was cut by 3 bases, the J end by 0 bases, with 8 bases between. This CDR3 is built from 13 residues.

The V and J genes are TRBV30 and TRBJ2-3; tentative D call: TRBD2 (6 bases). The V gene's germline CDR1 is GTSNPN and CDR2 SVGIG (reference sequence). V shed 5 bases and J shed 4 bases, with 10 bases lying between them. This CDR3 is 12 amino acids long. CDR3: CAWGGTPDTQYF. In nucleotides, the CDR3 is TGTGCCTGGGGGGGGACGCCAGATACGCAGTATTTT.

The rearrangement uses TRBV7-8 and TRBJ2-7; weak D call: TRBD1 (5 bases). Germline CDR1 SGHVS, CDR2 FQNEAQ. V was trimmed by 3 bases and J by 0 bases, leaving 12 bases between them. This CDR3 is 15 amino acids long. The CDR3 DNA reads TGTGCCAGCAGCTTTGGGGCAGCGAGCTCCTACGAGCAGTACTTC. It codes for CASSFGAASSYEQYF.

Notes on this clone: One end of the junction does not line up with germline, which may come from a read error. V and J are TRBV12-3 or TRBV12-4 and TRBJ1-3, with D unresolved. There are 11 residues in the CDR3. CDR3 coding DNA: TGTGCCAGCAGTTACCGTGAGCCGGGCATTTTT. Protein product: CASSYREPGIF.

The chain recombines TRBV13 with TRBJ1-3; D unclear. Germline V lookup: CDR1 PRHDT, CDR2 FYEKMQ (reference sequence). There are 17 residues in the CDR3. Deletions cut 0 bases from V and 4 bases from J, with 16 bases between. The CDR3 DNA sequence: TGTGCCAGCAGCTTAGGATCGGGTACACTCGGCGGAAACACCATATATTTT. It yields the protein CASSLGSGTLGGNTIYF. The full variable domain, its missing parts supplied by reference TRBV13 and TRBJ1-3, is AAGVIQSPRHLIKEKRETATLKCYPIPRHDTVYWYQQGPGQDPQFLISFYEKMQSDKGSIPDRFSAQQFSDYHSELNMSSLELGDSALYFCASSLGSGTLGGNTIYFGEGSWLTVV.